The 30 T cell receptor beta chains reported below all come from one sample, sequenced in a study of Graves' ophthalmopathy and Graves' hyperthyroidism (dated by TCRdb to the late 2010s). The instrument given in TCRdb is Illumina HiSeq 2000. TCR beta CDR3 regions were amplified from RNA transcripts for repertoire sequencing. The first round was an RT-PCR using HTBI primers with the Qiagen OneStep RT-PCR kit, and this first round was followed by a second-round multiplex PCR, then size selection and purification. The raw public data were reprocessed by TCRdb itself: fastp quality trimming at Q25, MiXCR clonotype calling, in-frame beta chains only. All rows with the same CDR3 protein become a single entry with the most common DNA and genes. For this sample the table gives about 620,000 distinct CDR3 sequences, of which about 24% were detected only once. Together, the top ten hold more than 5.5% of the sample.

Sequencing input: peripheral blood. Every receptor here comes from a young woman with stable Graves' hyperthyroidism. Some clones in this sample may be carry-over from other donors' samples. Donor details come from another sample of the same person, matched by shared clones.

The rearrangement joins TRBV5-6 to TRBJ1-5; D unclear. The CDR3 consists of 15 residues. Trimming pared 2 bases from V and 2 bases from J, leaving 11 bases between. CDR1 SGHDT and CDR2 YYEEEE come from the germline V gene. CDR3 DNA sequence: TGTGCCAGCAGCTTATTGGGGATCGGCAATCAGCCCCAGCATTTT. It is translated as CASSLLGIGNQPQHF.

The chain recombines TRBV19 with TRBJ1-2, with a possible D match to TRBD1 (6 bases). Germline CDR1 LNHDA, CDR2 SQIVND (reference sequence). This CDR3 comprises 14 residues. Trimming removed 6 bases at V and 4 bases at J, with 15 bases between. The CDR3 region has the DNA TGTGCCAGTAGGCGGCGGGACATTGGCTATGGCTACACCTTC. Its translation is CASRRRDIGYGYTF. The full variable domain, with the rest looked up from reference TRBV19 and TRBJ1-2, is DGGITQSPKYLFRKEGQNVTLSCEQNLNHDAMYWYRQDPGQGLRLIYYSQIVNDFQKGDIAEGYSVSREKKESFPLTVTSAQKNPTAFYLCASRRRDIGYGYTFGSGTRLTVV.

This clonotype was seen at least ten times. The rearrangement joins TRBV19 to TRBJ1-5; TRBD1 agrees at 7 bases. V trimming: 10 bases; J trimming: 9 bases; junction bases outside the gene matches: 18. CDR3 size: 15 residues. Germline CDR1 and CDR2: LNHDA and SQIVND (reference sequence). The CDR3 nucleotides read TGTGCCACATCATCTGGGGGACAGTTGCCTGGGCCCCAGCATTTT. Encoded protein: CATSSGGQLPGPQHF. Combining the CDR3 with reference TRBV19 and TRBJ1-5 gives the whole variable domain DGGITQSPKYLFRKEGQNVTLSCEQNLNHDAMYWYRQDPGQGLRLIYYSQIVNDFQKGDIAEGYSVSREKKESFPLTVTSAQKNPTAFYLCATSSGGQLPGPQHFGDGTRLSIL.

This clonotype was found many times. The rearrangement links TRBV12-3 or TRBV12-4 to TRBJ2-7; the D gene could be TRBD1 or TRBD2 (5 bases each). This CDR3 is 14 amino acids long. The V gene lost 1 base and the J gene lost 3 bases, with 10 bases spanning the gap. The CDR3 here is CASSLVGPNYEQYF. CDR3 DNA: TGTGCCAGCAGTTTAGTGGGACCAAACTACGAGCAGTACTTC.

The chain recombines TRBV10-1 with TRBJ2-7; D might be TRBD2 (5 bases). CDR1 is WNHNN, CDR2 SYGVQD, per germline (reference sequence). The CDR3 runs 13 residues. Trimming shortened V by 6 bases and J by 0 bases, and 9 bases separated the two germline ends. This CDR3 reads CASSDGDSYEQYF. DNA for the CDR3: TGCGCCAGCAGCGACGGGGACTCCTACGAGCAGTACTTC.

This clonotype occurred many times. V is TRBV12-3 or TRBV12-4 and J is TRBJ1-5, with D possibly being TRBD1 (6 bases). This CDR3 spans 16 amino acids. The ends were cut back, 6 bases at V and 3 bases at J, with 18 bases in the middle. CDR3 bases: TGTGCCAGCAGGCTGAGGGGGGCCTCACCCAATCAGCCCCAGCATTTT. This translates into CASRLRGASPNQPQHF.

The genes are TRBV11-2 and TRBJ2-2, with 11 bases lining up with TRBD1. In germline, CDR1 is SGHAT, CDR2 FQNNGV. The CDR3 has 17 amino acids. V was clipped by 4 bases and J by 0 bases; unmatched bases: 4. CDR3 nucleotides: TGTGCCAGCAGCTCTGGACAGGGGGCGTCGAACACCGGGGAGCTGTTTTTT. Translated: CASSSGQGASNTGELFF. The variable domain in full, with the rest retrieved from reference TRBV11-2 and TRBJ2-2, is EAGVAQSPRYKIIEKRQSVAFWCNPISGHATLYWYQQILGQGPKLLIQFQNNGVVDDSQLPKDRFSAERLKGVDSTLKIQPAKLEDSAVYLCASSSGQGASNTGELFFGEGSRLTVL.

The table lists this clonotype with many counts. The chain is built from TRBV7-8 and TRBJ2-5, with 8 nucleotides matching TRBD1. V was pared by 6 bases and J by 4 bases, with 13 bases of the junction left unmatched. Per germline, CDR1 SGHVS and CDR2 FQNEAQ. This CDR3 is 16 amino acids long. The CDR3 DNA reads as TGTGCCAGCAGTCGGACCAGGACAGGGAGTTTAGAGACCCAGTACTTC. This translates into CASSRTRTGSLETQYF.

This clonotype was seen many times. The J gene is TRBJ2-7, the V gene TRBV20-1, with D possibly TRBD1 on 6 matching bases. This CDR3 has 12 amino acids. V was pared by 3 bases and J by 4 bases, with 10 bases between. Germline V lookup: CDR1 DFQATT, CDR2 SNEGSKA (reference sequence). The CDR3: CSASGTLYEQYF. Here the CDR3 DNA reads TGCAGTGCTAGCGGGACACTATACGAGCAGTACTTC.

This clonotype was observed a few times. This chain connects TRBV12-3 or TRBV12-4 to TRBJ2-5; 7 bases align to TRBD1. V lost 6 bases, J lost 5 bases, and 15 bases stayed unmatched. The CDR3 is 16 amino acids. The CDR3 spells CASSHQRTRGPETQYF. The CDR3 DNA follows: TGTGCCAGCAGCCATCAACGAACTAGGGGGCCGGAGACCCAGTACTTC.

This clonotype was recorded at least ten times. V is TRBV10-1 and J is TRBJ2-7, with 7 bases that match TRBD1. Germline V gene sequence: CDR1 WNHNN, CDR2 SYGVQD (reference sequence). This CDR3 comprises 12 residues. Trimming at V came to 4 bases and at J to 9 bases, leaving 6 bases not matched to a gene. The CDR3 loop reads CASSGNRQGQYF. CDR3 nucleotides: TGCGCCAGCAGTGGCAACAGACAGGGGCAGTACTTC.

This clonotype was counted many times. The chain couples TRBV5-5 to TRBJ1-1; 7 bases are a match to TRBD1. Germline V gene data show CDR1 as SGHKS and CDR2 as YYEKEE (reference sequence). V lost 5 bases, J lost 6 bases, and 7 bases stayed unmatched. The CDR3 length is 13 residues. CDR3 region: CASSHDRAPEAFF. For the CDR3, the DNA is TGTGCCAGCAGTCACGACAGGGCCCCTGAAGCTTTCTTT.

This clonotype was detected a few times. The rearrangement links TRBV12-3 or TRBV12-4 to TRBJ1-1, with TRBD1 matching over 9 bases. The V and J ends lost 3 bases and 8 bases, in that order; junction bases with no gene match: 7. This CDR3 has 14 residues. The CDR3 sequence: CASSLGGTGFEAFF. CDR3 bases: TGTGCCAGCAGTTTGGGAGGGACAGGGTTCGAAGCTTTCTTT.

The chain employs TRBV4-2 and TRBJ2-7; a possible D gene is TRBD2 (6 bases). Germline V lookup: CDR1 LGHNA, CDR2 YNFKEQ. V gave up 0 bases and J gave up 6 bases, with 9 bases separating them. The CDR3 extends over 13 amino acids. CDR3 protein: CASSQDPGVEQYF. CDR3 DNA: TGTGCCAGCAGCCAAGATCCGGGGGTCGAGCAGTACTTC.

Details on this clonotype: With a much larger clone just one base away, this may be a read error. The chain has TRBV30 and TRBJ1-1; no definite D call. Trimming cost V 1 base and J 2 bases, with 5 bases left between them. CDR1 is GTSNPN, CDR2 SVGIG, per germline (reference sequence). The CDR3 totals 12 residues. The CDR3 is CAWSDGNTEAFF. CDR3 DNA: TGTGCCTGGAGTGATGGAAACACTGAAGCTTTCTTT.

This sequence joins TRBV5-4 and TRBJ2-7, with 12 positions matching TRBD2. CDR3 length equals 15 residues. CDR1 is SGHNT and CDR2 is YYREEE in the germline V gene (reference sequence). After removal of 4 bases from V and 2 bases from J, the junction contained 4 bases not matched to a gene. The CDR3 loop is CASSTGLAGPYEQYF. The CDR3 DNA reads TGTGCCAGCAGCACGGGACTAGCGGGCCCCTACGAGCAGTACTTC.

This clonotype was recorded many times. This sequence joins TRBV9 and TRBJ1-2; D gene ambiguous. Deletions cut 9 bases from V and 8 bases from J, with 23 bases between. The CDR3 extends over 14 amino acids. Germline V gives CDR1 SGDLS, CDR2 YYNGEE. The CDR3, as DNA: TGTGCCACCCAGGCCGGAGAAATCCTGACGGGCTACACCTTC. It specifies CATQAGEILTGYTF.

The table lists this clonotype with many counts. CDR3 sequence (DNA): TGTGCCAGCAGCTTAGAGTTTTGGGACAGGGACATTCAGTACTTC. Translation: CASSLEFWDRDIQYF. The chain is built from TRBV7-2 and TRBJ2-4; 9 nucleotides match TRBD1. The V and J ends lost 1 base and 8 bases, in that order; junction bases with no gene match: 6. Per the germline V gene, CDR1 is SGHTA and CDR2 is FQGNSA. The CDR3 is 15 residues long.

The chain joins TRBV12-3 or TRBV12-4 to TRBJ2-7, with 8 bases fitting TRBD2. The J segment lost 6 bases and the V segment lost 4 bases, leaving 11 bases of the junction unmatched. This CDR3 is built from 15 residues. CDR3 sequence (DNA): TGTGCCAGCAGTTCAAGCGGGGGCCTCTCCCCCGAGCAGTACTTC. Translating gives CASSSSGGLSPEQYF.

This clonotype was seen at least ten times. As DNA, the CDR3 is TGTGCCAGCAGTAACCAGGGGTACGAGCAGTACTTC. Protein product: CASSNQGYEQYF. The chain employs TRBV6-5 and TRBJ2-7; D is perhaps TRBD1 (6 bases). This CDR3 has 12 residues. The V and J ends lost 5 bases and 4 bases respectively, with 9 bases between them. From germline, CDR1 is MNHEY and CDR2 SVGAGI.

This clonotype was observed at least ten times. CDR3 sequence (DNA): TGTGCCAGCAGTGACAGGGAGTTTATTGAAGCTTTCTTT. Its protein product is CASSDREFIEAFF. V and J are TRBV6-1 and TRBJ1-1; D perhaps matches TRBD1 (5 bases). CDR1 and CDR2 (germline): MNHNS, SASEGT. The CDR3 extends over 13 amino acids. Trimming removed 3 bases at V and 7 bases at J, with 12 bases between.

The chain employs TRBV11-2 and TRBJ2-7; no clear D. Trimming removed 4 bases at V and 4 bases at J, with 11 bases between. The CDR3 length is 13 residues. Germline V CDR1 and CDR2: SGHAT, FQNNGV. The CDR3 spells CASSSLRTYEQYF. DNA for the CDR3: TGTGCCAGCAGCTCCCTTCGAACATACGAGCAGTACTTC.

The CDR3 protein is CASSLGVRVYPEAFF. The CDR3 DNA reads TGCGCCAGCAGCCTAGGGGTCAGGGTGTATCCTGAAGCTTTCTTT. The chain links TRBV5-1 to TRBJ1-1, with D maybe TRBD1 (5 bases). The CDR3 extends over 15 amino acids. Germline V gene data show CDR1 as SGHRS and CDR2 as YFSETQ. The V and J ends lost 4 bases and 6 bases respectively, with 19 bases between them.

This clonotype was detected many times. The chain carries TRBV5-1 and TRBJ1-1; D is undetermined. The CDR3 is made up of 14 amino acids. Germline V gives CDR1 SGHRS, CDR2 YFSETQ. Trimming left V 2 bases short and J 4 bases short, with 12 bases between. For the CDR3, the DNA is TGCGCCAGCAGCTTTCAGTCGTTGGGCACTGAAGCTTTCTTT. Protein: CASSFQSLGTEAFF.

This clonotype was detected ten times or more. This chain joins TRBV11-2 and TRBJ2-5, with D possibly TRBD2 on 5 matching bases. The CDR3 contains 13 residues. CDR1 and CDR2 from the germline V gene are SGHAT and FQNNGV. Trimming took off 7 bases at V and 5 bases at J, with 14 bases between the two ends. The CDR3 reads CASKLGVGETQYF. Here the CDR3 DNA reads TGTGCCAGCAAGCTCGGGGTAGGGGAGACCCAGTACTTC.

Regarding this clonotype: This may stem from a read error, because a much larger clone lies one nucleotide away. The chain is built from TRBV6-8 and TRBJ2-5, with 10 bases aligning to TRBD2. Germline lookup yields CDR1 MNHGY and CDR2 SAAAGT. The CDR3 loop spans 15 amino acids. DNA of the CDR3: TGTGCCAACAGTAACCGGACTAGCGGCGAAGAGACCCAGTACTTC. It translates to CANSNRTSGEETQYF.

The chain couples TRBV6-2 or TRBV6-3 to TRBJ2-2; 15 bases line up with TRBD2. The V gene's germline CDR1 is MNHEY and CDR2 SVGEGT. The CDR3 loop spans 17 amino acids. The trim removed 2 bases at V and 5 bases at J, leaving 3 bases unmatched. Written as DNA, the CDR3 is TGTGCCAGCAGTTACGGACTAGCGGGGGGGCTGACCGGGGAGCTGTTTTTT. Its translation is CASSYGLAGGLTGELFF.

This clonotype was seen repeatedly, ten times or more. The chain carries TRBV5-1 and TRBJ2-5; D gene unclear. This CDR3 comprises 12 residues. With 2 bases removed from V and 6 bases from J, the gap between germline ends came to 8 bases. Germline CDR1 is SGHRS and CDR2 is YFSETQ. CDR3 protein: CASSFADKTQYF. The CDR3 bases are TGCGCCAGCAGCTTTGCGGATAAGACCCAGTACTTC.

The V and J genes are TRBV12-3 or TRBV12-4 and TRBJ1-2; unclear D gene. The CDR3 has 14 amino acids. V was clipped by 6 bases and J by 3 bases, with 14 bases between them. CDR3 sequence: CASSRSRGYYGYTF. The CDR3 nucleotides are TGTGCCAGCAGCCGTAGCCGGGGTTACTATGGCTACACCTTC.

This clonotype was picked up many times. This sequence joins TRBV6-5 and TRBJ2-5, with TRBD2 matching over 9 bases. V lost 2 bases, J lost 2 bases, and 6 bases stayed unmatched. From germline, CDR1 is MNHEY and CDR2 SVGAGI. The CDR3 has 16 residues. CDR3 loop: CASSYGDLAGQETQYF. The CDR3 DNA is TGTGCCAGCAGTTACGGGGATCTAGCGGGGCAAGAGACCCAGTACTTC.